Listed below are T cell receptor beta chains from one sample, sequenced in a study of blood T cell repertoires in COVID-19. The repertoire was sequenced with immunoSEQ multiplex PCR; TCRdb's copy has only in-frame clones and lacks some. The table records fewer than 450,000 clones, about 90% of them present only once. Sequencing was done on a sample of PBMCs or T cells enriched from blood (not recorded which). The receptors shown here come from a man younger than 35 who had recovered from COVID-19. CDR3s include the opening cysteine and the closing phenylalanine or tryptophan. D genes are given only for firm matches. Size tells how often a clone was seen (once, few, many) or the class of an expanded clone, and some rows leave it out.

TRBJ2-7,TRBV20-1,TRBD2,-,CSASHGLAGIISYEQYF,TGCAGTGCTAGTCATGGGCTAGCGGGAATAATCTCCTACGAGCAGTACTTC
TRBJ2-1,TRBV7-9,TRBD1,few,CASSATGPGGWNEQFF,TGTGCCAGCAGCGCCACTGGCCCAGGGGGCTGGAATGAGCAGTTCTTC
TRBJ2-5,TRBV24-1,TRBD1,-,CATSDSGQGETQYF,TGTGCCACCAGTGATTCCGGACAGGGCGAGACCCAGTACTTC
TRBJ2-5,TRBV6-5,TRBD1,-,CASVKDRVGETQYF,TGTGCCAGCGTAAAGGACAGGGTCGGAGAGACCCAGTACTTC
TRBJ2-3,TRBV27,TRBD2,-,CASSTLVASGRERDTQYF,TGTGCCAGCAGCACCCTTGTGGCTAGCGGGAGAGAAAGAGATACGCAGTATTTT
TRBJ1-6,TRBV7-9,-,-,CASSLVLDMNSPLHF,TGTGCCAGCAGCTTAGTTCTAGATATGAATTCACCCCTCCACTTT
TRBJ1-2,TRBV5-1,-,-,CASSLVSAGAWLGYTF,TGCGCCAGCAGCTTGGTATCGGCGGGGGCTTGGTTGGGCTACACCTTC
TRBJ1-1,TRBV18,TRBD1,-,CASSPLGGTNTEAFF,TGTGCCAGCTCACCATTAGGGGGCACGAACACTGAAGCTTTCTTT
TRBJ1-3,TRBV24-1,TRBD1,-,CATSELTGVESGNTIYF,TGTGCCACCAGTGAACTGACAGGGGTTGAGTCTGGAAACACCATATATTTT
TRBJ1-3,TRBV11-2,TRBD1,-,CASSLEMTGSGNTIYF,TGTGCCAGCAGTTTAGAAATGACAGGGTCGGGGAACACCATATATTTT
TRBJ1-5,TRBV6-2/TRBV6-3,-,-,CASSPPTFYSNQPQHF,TGTGCCAGCAGTCCCCCGACATTTTATAGCAATCAGCCCCAGCATTTT
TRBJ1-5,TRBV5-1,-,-,CASSLNPGEGNQPQHF,TGCGCCAGCAGCTTGAATCCGGGGGAAGGCAATCAGCCCCAGCATTTT
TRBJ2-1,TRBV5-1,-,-,CASSRVNEQFF,TGCGCCAGCAGCCGGGTCAATGAGCAGTTCTTC
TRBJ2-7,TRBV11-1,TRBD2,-,CASSNRPSGAYEQYF,TGTGCCAGCAGCAACCGTCCTAGCGGGGCCTACGAGCAGTACTTC
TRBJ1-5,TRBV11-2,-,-,CASSFRGDQPQHF,TGTGCCAGCAGCTTTCGCGGAGATCAGCCCCAGCATTTT
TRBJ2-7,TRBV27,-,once,CASSLEGGRGEQYF,TGTGCCAGCAGTTTGGAGGGGGGGAGAGGCGAGCAGTACTTC
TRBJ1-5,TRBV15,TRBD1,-,CATSALGTGRQPQHF,TGTGCCACCAGCGCCCTTGGGACAGGGAGACAGCCCCAGCATTTT
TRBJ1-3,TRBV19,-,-,CASSIRAGNTIYF,TGTGCCAGTAGTATCAGGGCTGGAAACACCATATATTTT
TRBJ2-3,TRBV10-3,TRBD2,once,CAIRGPGLANGTDTQYF,TGTGCCATCAGGGGTCCGGGACTAGCGAATGGGACAGATACGCAGTATTTT
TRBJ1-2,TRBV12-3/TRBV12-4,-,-,CASSLSRDGYTF,TGTGCCAGCAGTTTATCGCGGGATGGCTACACCTTC
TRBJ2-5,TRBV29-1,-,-,CSVTAGKQETQYF,TGCAGCGTTACGGCAGGGAAACAAGAGACCCAGTACTTC
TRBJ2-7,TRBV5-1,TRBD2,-,CASSLEASGPYEQYF,TGCGCCAGCAGCTTGGAGGCTAGCGGACCCTACGAGCAGTACTTC
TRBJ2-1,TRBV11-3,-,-,CASSTVGPGEQFF,TGTGCCAGCAGCACCGTCGGACCAGGGGAGCAGTTCTTC
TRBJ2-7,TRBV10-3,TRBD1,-,CATTGQGFAEQYF,TGTGCCACAACGGGACAGGGTTTCGCCGAGCAGTACTTC
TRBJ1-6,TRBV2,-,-,CASLRQWLAQGNSPLHF,TGTGCCAGCCTAAGGCAGTGGTTGGCTCAGGGTAATTCACCCCTCCACTTT
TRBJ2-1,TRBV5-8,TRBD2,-,CASSRDYSYNEQFF,TGTGCCAGCAGCCGGGACTACTCCTACAATGAGCAGTTCTTC
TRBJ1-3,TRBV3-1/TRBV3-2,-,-,CASSPPQADTIYF,TGTGCCAGCAGCCCCCCCCAGGCTGACACCATATATTTT
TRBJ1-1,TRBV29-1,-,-,CSVSRQAPEAFF,TGCAGCGTTAGTAGACAGGCCCCTGAAGCTTTCTTT
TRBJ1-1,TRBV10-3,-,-,CAIAGTGRDTEAFF,TGTGCCATCGCCGGCACAGGTAGGGACACTGAAGCTTTCTTT
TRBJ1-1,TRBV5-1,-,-,CASSTGSTTSPEAFF,TGCGCCAGCAGCACGGGTTCCACGACCTCACCTGAAGCTTTCTTT
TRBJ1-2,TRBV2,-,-,CASSEYRVNYGYTF,TGTGCCAGCAGTGAGTACAGGGTAAACTATGGCTACACCTTC
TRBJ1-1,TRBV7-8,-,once,CASSLVANRGNTEAFF,TGTGCCAGCAGCTTAGTGGCGAACCGAGGGAACACTGAAGCTTTCTTT
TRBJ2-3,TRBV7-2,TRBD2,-,CASSSGGAGTDTQYF,TGTGCCAGCAGTTCCGGGGGGGCAGGTACAGATACGCAGTATTTT
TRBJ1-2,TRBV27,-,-,CASSNLGREGFGYTF,TGTGCCAGCAGCAACCTTGGACGGGAGGGGTTTGGCTACACCTTC
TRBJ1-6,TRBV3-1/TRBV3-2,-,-,CASSRTTQGSSYNSPLHF,TGTGCCAGCAGCCGGACAACTCAGGGGAGCTCCTATAATTCACCCCTCCACTTT
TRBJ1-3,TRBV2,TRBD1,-,CASSARRGSGNTIYF,TGTGCCAGCAGTGCCCGCAGGGGGTCTGGAAACACCATATATTTT
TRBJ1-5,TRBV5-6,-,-,CASSLRGLSNQPQHF,TGTGCCAGCAGCTTGAGGGGTCTTAGCAATCAGCCCCAGCATTTT
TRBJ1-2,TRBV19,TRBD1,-,CASTRSQGAPGGYTF,TGTGCCAGTACCCGATCCCAGGGGGCGCCGGGAGGCTACACCTTC
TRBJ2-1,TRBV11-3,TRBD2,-,CASSPNAGLAGGNEQFF,TGTGCCAGCAGCCCGAACGCGGGGCTAGCGGGAGGAAATGAGCAGTTCTTC
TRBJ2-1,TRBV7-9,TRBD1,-,CASSAGTGTYNEQFF,TGTGCCAGCAGCGCCGGGACAGGCACCTACAATGAGCAGTTCTTC
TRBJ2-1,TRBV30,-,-,CAWSPGWNEQFF,TGTGCCTGGAGTCCGGGGTGGAATGAGCAGTTCTTC
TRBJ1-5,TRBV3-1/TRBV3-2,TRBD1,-,CASSQGLTGYSNQPQHF,TGTGCCAGCAGCCAAGGACTGACAGGGTATAGCAATCAGCCCCAGCATTTT
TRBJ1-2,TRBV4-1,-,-,CASSQGGGYYGYTF,TGCGCCAGCAGCCAAGGGGGGGGTTACTATGGCTACACCTTC
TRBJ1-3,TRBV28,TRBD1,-,CASTMGTGSGNTIYF,TGTGCCAGCACCATGGGGACAGGGTCTGGAAACACCATATATTTT
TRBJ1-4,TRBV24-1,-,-,CATSDSATNEKLFF,TGTGCCACCAGTGATTCGGCAACTAATGAAAAACTGTTTTTT